This T cell receptor beta chain was retrieved from a study of neoadjuvant anti-PD-1 for oral cavity cancer. Study as a whole: Around day 43, patients without progression received a fourth nivolumab dose before surgery.

The CDR3 is 13 amino acids. V gave up 2 bases and J gave up 3 bases, with 7 bases separating them. Germline-derived CDR1 and CDR2 are ENHRY and SYGVKD. Time point specified: after neoadjuvant nivolumab, at surgical resection. Produced via immunoSEQ multiplex PCR; TCRdb's table is partial and in-frame only. The sample has fewer than 90,000 clones; approximately 85% are singletons. The chain recombines TRBV10-3 with TRBJ2-5, with D hard to call. Sample: PBMCs, taken after nivolumab (anti-PD-1) treatment. This clonotype was obtained from a person between 35 and 79 years old with oral cavity squamous cell carcinoma. The CDR3 sequence: CAISERLEETQYF. CDR3 DNA sequence: TGTGCCATCAGTGAGCGGCTCGAAGAGACCCAGTACTTC.